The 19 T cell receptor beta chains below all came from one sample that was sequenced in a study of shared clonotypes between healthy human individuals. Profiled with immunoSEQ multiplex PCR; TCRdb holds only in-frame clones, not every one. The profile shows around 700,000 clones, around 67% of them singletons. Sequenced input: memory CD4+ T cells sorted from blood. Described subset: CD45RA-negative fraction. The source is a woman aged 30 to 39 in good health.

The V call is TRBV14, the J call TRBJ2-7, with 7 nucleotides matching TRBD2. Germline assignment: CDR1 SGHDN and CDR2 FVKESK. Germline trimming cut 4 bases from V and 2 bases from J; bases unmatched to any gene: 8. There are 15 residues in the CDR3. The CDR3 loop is CASSLRASGPYEQYF. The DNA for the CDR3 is TGTGCCAGCAGCCTAAGGGCTAGCGGCCCCTACGAGCAGTACTTC.

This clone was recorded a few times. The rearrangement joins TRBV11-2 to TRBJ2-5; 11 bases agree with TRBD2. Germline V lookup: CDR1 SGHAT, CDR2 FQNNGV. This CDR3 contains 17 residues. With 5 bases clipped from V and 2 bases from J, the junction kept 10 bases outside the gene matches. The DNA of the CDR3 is TGTGCCAGCAGCCACAATCCCGGGACTAGCGGACAAGAGACCCAGTACTTC. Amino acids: CASSHNPGTSGQETQYF.

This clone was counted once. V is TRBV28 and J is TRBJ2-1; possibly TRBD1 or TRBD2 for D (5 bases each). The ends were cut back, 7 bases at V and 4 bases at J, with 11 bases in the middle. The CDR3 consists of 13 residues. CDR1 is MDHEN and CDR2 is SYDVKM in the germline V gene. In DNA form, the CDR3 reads TGTGCCAGCACGGGACCCTTTTACAATGAGCAGTTCTTC. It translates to CASTGPFYNEQFF. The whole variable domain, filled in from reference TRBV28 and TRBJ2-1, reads DVKVTQSSRYLVKRTGEKVFLECVQDMDHENMFWYRQDPGLGLRLIYFSYDVKMKEKGDIPEGYSVSREKKERFSLILESASTNQTSMYLCASTGPFYNEQFFGPGTRLTVL.

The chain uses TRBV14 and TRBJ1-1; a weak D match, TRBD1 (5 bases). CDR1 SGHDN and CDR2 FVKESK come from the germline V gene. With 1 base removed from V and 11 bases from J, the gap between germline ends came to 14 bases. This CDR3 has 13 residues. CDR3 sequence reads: CASSQVWRGSAFF. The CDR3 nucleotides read TGTGCCAGCAGCCAAGTTTGGAGGGGTTCTGCTTTCTTT.

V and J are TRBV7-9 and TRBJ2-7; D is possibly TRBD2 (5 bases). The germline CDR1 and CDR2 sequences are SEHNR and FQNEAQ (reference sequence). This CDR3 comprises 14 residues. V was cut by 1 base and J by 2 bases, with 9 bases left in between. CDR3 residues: CASSLGGYPYEQYF. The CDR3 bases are TGTGCCAGCAGCTTAGGCGGGTATCCCTACGAGCAGTACTTC. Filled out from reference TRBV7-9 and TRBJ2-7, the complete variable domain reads DTGVSQNPRHKITKRGQNVTFRCDPISEHNRLYWYRQTLGQGPEFLTYFQNEAQLEKSRLLSDRFSAERPKGSFSTLEIQRTEQGDSAMYLCASSLGGYPYEQYFGPGTRLTVT.

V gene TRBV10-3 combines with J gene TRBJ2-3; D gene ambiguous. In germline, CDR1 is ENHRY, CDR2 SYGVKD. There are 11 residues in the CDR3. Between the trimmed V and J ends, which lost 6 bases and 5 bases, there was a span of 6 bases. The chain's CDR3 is CAISIEDTQYF. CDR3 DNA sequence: TGTGCCATCAGCATTGAAGATACGCAGTATTTT.

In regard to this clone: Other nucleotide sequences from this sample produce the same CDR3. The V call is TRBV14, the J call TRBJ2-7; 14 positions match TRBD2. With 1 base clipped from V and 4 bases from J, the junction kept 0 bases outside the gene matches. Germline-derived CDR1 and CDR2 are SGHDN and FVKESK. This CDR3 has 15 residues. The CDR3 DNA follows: TGTGCCAGCAGCCAAGGACTAGCGGGAGGGTACGAGCAGTACTTC. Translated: CASSQGLAGGYEQYF. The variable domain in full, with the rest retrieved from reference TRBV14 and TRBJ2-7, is EAGVTQFPSHSVIEKGQTVTLRCDPISGHDNLYWYRRVMGKEIKFLLHFVKESKQDESGMPNNRFLAERTGGTYSTLKVQPAELEDSGVYFCASSQGLAGGYEQYFGPGTRLTVT.

The CDR3 bases are TGTGCCACCAGCAGAGTGGGACAGGTGGGAGCCAAAAACATTCAGTACTTC. Translating gives CATSRVGQVGAKNIQYF. The genes are TRBV15 and TRBJ2-4; 8 nucleotides agree with TRBD1. V shed 1 base and J 0 bases; nucleotides not matched to a gene: 5. Looked up from germline, CDR1 is LNHNV and CDR2 is YYDKDF (reference sequence). The CDR3 contains 17 residues. Complete variable domain (other parts from reference TRBV15 and TRBJ2-4): DAMVIQNPRYQVTQFGKPVTLSCSQTLNHNVMYWYQQKSSQAPKLLFHYYDKDFNNEADTPDNFQSRRPNTSFCFLDIRSPGLGDTAMYLCATSRVGQVGAKNIQYFGAGTRLSVL.

Written as DNA, the CDR3 is TGTGCCAGCAGCTCGGCTCGAGCAGGTGGCTACACCTTC. Its protein product is CASSSARAGGYTF. This sequence joins TRBV7-2 and TRBJ1-2; D call uncertain. CDR3 length: 13 residues. Germline-derived CDR1 and CDR2 are SGHTA and FQGNSA. V was clipped by 4 bases and J by 7 bases, with 13 bases between them.

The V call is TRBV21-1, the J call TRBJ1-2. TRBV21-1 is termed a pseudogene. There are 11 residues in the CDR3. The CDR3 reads CANSKASGYTF. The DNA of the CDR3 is TGTGCCAACTCCAAGGCGTCGGGCTACACCTTC.

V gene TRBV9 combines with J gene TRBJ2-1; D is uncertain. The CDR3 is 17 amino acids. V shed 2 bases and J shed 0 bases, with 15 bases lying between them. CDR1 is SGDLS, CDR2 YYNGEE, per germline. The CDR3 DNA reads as TGTGCCAGCAGCGTGGCTGGAGCAGGCCGCTCCTACAATGAGCAGTTCTTC. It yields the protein CASSVAGAGRSYNEQFF.

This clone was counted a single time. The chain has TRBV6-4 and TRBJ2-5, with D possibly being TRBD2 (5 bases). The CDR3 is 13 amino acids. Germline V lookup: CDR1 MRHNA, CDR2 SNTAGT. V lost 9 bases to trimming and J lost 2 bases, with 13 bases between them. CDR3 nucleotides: TGTGCCAGGGCACTAGAAAAGCAAGAGACCCAGTACTTC. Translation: CARALEKQETQYF.

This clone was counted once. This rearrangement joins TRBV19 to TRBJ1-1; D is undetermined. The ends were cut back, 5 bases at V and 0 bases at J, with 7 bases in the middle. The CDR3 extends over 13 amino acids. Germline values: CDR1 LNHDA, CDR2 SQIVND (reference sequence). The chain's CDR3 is CASSELMNTEAFF. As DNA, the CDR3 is TGTGCCAGTAGTGAACTTATGAACACTGAAGCTTTCTTT.

This chain's CDR3 is CASSSFRTGGSYEQYF. The CDR3 region has the DNA TGCGCCAGCAGCTCTTTCCGGACAGGGGGGTCCTACGAGCAGTACTTC. This chain links TRBV5-1 with TRBJ2-7; 10 bases agree with TRBD1. J was trimmed by 1 base and V by 3 bases; bases with no gene match: 7. This CDR3 has 16 amino acids. CDR1 SGHRS and CDR2 YFSETQ come from the germline V gene.

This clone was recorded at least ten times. CDR3 sequence: CASSLGTSTDTQYF. DNA for the CDR3: TGTGCCAGCAGCCTCGGGACTAGCACAGATACGCAGTATTTT. The chain combines TRBV7-3 with TRBJ2-3, with D perhaps matching TRBD2 (6 bases). The length of the CDR3 is 14 residues. The germline V gene encodes CDR1 SGHTA and CDR2 FQGTGA. Trimming pared 5 bases from V and 0 bases from J, leaving 9 bases between.

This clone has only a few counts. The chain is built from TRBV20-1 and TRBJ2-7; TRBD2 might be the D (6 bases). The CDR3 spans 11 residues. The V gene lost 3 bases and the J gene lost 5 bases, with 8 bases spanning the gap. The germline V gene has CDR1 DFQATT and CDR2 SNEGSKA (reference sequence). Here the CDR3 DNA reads TGCAGTGCTAGGCGGAGGGACGAGCAGTACTTC. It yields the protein CSARRRDEQYF.

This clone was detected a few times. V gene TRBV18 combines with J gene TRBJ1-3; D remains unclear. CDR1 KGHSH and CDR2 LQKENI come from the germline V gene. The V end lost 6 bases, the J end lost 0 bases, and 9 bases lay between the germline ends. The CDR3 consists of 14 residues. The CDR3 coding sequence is TGTGCCAGCTCGACCCTAGACTCTGGAAACACCATATATTTT. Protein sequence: CASSTLDSGNTIYF.

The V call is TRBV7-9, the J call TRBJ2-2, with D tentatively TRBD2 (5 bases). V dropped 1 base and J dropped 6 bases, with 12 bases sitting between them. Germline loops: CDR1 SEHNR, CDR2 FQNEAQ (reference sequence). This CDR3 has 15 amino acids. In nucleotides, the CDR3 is TGTGCCAGCAGCTTAGGAGGGCTAGCCCCCGGGGAGCTGTTTTTT. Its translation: CASSLGGLAPGELFF.

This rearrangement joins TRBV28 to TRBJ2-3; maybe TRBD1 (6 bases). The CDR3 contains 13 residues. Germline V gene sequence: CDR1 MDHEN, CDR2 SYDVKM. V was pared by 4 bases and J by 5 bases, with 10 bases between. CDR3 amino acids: CASSSGQRDTQYF. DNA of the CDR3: TGTGCCAGCAGTTCTGGACAGCGAGATACGCAGTATTTT.